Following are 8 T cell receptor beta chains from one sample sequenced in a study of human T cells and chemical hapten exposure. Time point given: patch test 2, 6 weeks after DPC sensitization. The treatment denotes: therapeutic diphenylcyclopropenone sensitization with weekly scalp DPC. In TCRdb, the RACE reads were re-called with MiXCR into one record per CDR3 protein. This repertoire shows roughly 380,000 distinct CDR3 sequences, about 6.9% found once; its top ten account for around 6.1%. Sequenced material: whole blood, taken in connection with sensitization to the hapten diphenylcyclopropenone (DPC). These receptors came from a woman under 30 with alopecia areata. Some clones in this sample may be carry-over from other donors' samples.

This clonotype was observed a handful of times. CDR3 in amino acids: CASITPGHTNTGELFF. CDR3 sequence (DNA): TGTGCCAGCATCACCCCGGGACACACGAACACCGGGGAGCTGTTTTTT. The chain joins TRBV6-6 to TRBJ2-2; tentatively, D is TRBD1 (6 bases). The length of the CDR3 is 16 residues. Trimming removed 7 bases from V and 0 bases from J, with 15 bases in between. CDR1 and CDR2 (germline): MNHNY, SVGAGI (reference sequence).

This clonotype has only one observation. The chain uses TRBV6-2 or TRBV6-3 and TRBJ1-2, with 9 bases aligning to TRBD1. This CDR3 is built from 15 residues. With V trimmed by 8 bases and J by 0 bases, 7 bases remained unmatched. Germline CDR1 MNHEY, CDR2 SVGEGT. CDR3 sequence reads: CASLTDRGTNYGYTF. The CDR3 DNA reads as TGTGCCAGCCTAACGGACAGGGGAACTAACTATGGCTACACCTTC.

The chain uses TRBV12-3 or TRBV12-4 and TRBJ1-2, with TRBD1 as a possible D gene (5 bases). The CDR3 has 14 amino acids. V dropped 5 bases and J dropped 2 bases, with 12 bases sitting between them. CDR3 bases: TGTGCCAGCAGTCCAACAGGAATCAACTATGGCTACACCTTC. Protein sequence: CASSPTGINYGYTF.

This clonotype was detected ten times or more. The CDR3, as DNA: TGTGCCAGCAGCCGCGCGACAGGGGGGGTTAACGAGCAGTACTTC. Translation: CASSRATGGVNEQYF. V gene TRBV4-2 combines with J gene TRBJ2-7; 9 nucleotides match TRBD1. The V and J ends lost 4 bases and 5 bases, in that order; junction bases with no gene match: 9. Germline CDR1 and CDR2: LGHNA and YNFKEQ. This CDR3 is 15 amino acids long.

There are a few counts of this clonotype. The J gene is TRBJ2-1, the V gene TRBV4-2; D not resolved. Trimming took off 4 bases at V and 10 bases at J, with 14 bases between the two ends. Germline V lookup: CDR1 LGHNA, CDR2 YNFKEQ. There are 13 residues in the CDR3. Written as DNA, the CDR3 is TGTGCCAGCAGCCCACGCGAATGGGAAGAGCAGTTCTTC. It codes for CASSPREWEEQFF.

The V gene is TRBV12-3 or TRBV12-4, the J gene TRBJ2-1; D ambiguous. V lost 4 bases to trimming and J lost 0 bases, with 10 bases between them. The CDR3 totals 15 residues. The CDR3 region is CASSSGPGSYNEQFF. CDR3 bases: TGTGCCAGCAGTTCGGGCCCGGGCTCCTACAATGAGCAGTTCTTC.

The CDR3 nucleotides read TGTGCCAGCAGGCACCGGGACTTGAGTATCACAGATACGCAGTATTTT. The encoded protein is CASRHRDLSITDTQYF. This chain connects TRBV12-3 or TRBV12-4 to TRBJ2-3, with D possibly TRBD2 on 6 matching bases. The CDR3 totals 16 residues. V lost 6 bases and J 2 bases, leaving 18 bases between the germline ends.

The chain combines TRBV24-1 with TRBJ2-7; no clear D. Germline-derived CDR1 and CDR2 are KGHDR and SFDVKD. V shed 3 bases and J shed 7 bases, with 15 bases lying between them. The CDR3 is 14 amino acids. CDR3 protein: CATSDRNSPGEQYF. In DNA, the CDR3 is TGTGCCACCAGTGATCGAAACTCCCCGGGTGAGCAGTACTTC.